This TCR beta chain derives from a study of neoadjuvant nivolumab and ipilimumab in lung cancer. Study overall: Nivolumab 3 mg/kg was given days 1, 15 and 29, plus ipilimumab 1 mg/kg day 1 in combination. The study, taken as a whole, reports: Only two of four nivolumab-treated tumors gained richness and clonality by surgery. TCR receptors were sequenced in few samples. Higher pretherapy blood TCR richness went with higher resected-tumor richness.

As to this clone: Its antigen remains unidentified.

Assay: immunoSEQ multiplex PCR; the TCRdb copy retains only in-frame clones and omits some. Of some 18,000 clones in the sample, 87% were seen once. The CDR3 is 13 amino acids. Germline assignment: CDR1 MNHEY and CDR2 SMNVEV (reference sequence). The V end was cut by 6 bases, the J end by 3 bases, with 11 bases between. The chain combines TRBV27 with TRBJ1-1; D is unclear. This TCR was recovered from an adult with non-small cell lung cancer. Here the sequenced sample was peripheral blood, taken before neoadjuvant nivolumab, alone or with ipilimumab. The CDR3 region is CASRQQQYTEAFF. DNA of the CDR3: TGTGCCAGCAGACAGCAGCAATACACTGAAGCTTTCTTT.